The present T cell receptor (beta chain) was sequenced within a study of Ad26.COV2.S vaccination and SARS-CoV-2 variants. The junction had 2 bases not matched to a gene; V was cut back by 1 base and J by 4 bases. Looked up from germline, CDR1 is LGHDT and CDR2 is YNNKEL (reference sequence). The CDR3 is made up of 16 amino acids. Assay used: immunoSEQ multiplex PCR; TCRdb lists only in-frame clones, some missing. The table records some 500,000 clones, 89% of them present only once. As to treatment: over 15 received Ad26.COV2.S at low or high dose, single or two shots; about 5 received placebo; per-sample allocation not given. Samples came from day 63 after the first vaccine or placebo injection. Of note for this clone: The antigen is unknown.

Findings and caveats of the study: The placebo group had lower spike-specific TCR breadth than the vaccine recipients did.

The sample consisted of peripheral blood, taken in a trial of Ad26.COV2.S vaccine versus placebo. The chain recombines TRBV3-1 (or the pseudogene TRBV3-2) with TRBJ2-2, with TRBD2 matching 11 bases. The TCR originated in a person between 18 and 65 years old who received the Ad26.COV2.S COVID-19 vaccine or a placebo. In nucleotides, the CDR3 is TGTGCCAGCAGCCAAGTTACTAGCGGGAGCACCGGGGAGCTGTTTTTT. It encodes CASSQVTSGSTGELFF.